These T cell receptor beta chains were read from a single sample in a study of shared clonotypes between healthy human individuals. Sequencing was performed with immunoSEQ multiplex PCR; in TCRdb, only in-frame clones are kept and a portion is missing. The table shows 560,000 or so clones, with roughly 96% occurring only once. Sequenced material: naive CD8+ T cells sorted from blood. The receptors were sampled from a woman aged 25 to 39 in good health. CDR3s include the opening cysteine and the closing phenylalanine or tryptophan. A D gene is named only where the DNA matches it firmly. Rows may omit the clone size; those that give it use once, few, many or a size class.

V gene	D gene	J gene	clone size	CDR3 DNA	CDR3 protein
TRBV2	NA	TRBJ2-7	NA	TGTGCCAGCAGTGAAACGGGAGCCTACGAGCAGTACTTC	CASSETGAYEQYF
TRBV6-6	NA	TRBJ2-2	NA	TGTGCCAGCAGTTACACCACCGGGGAGCTGTTTTTT	CASSYTTGELFF
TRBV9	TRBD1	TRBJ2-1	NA	TGTGCCAGCAGCCCCCAGACAGGGGTAGCCAATGAGCAGTTCTTC	CASSPQTGVANEQFF
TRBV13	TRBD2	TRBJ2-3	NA	TGTGCCAGCAGCCACCGACTAGCGGAAACCCCCACAGATACGCAGTATTTT	CASSHRLAETPTDTQYF
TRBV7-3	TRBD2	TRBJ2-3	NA	TGTGCCAGCAGCGCGCCCCGAGGACTAGACACAGATACGCAGTATTTT	CASSAPRGLDTDTQYF
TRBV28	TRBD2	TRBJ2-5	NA	TGTGCCACCTATTCGGGAGGGGGCCAGTACTTC	CATYSGGGQYF
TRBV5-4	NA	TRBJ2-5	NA	TGTGCCAGCAGCGACGACAGGTCCCAAGAGACCCAGTACTTC	CASSDDRSQETQYF
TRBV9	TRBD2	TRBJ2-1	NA	TGTGCCAGCAGCGGGAGCGGGAGTGGGTACAATGAGCAGTTCTTC	CASSGSGSGYNEQFF
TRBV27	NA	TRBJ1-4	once	TGTGCCAGCAGTTTAGGGGGCTATAATGAAAAACTGTTTTTT	CASSLGGYNEKLFF
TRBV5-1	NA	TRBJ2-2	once	TGCGCCAGCAGCTTGTTCGACGTCAGTACCGGGGAGCTGTTTTTT	CASSLFDVSTGELFF
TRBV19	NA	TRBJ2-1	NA	TGTGCCAGTAGTATAAAAGATTTCGGGAATGAGCAGTTCTTC	CASSIKDFGNEQFF
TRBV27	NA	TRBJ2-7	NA	TGTGCCAGCAGTTTATCTCCACAGAGCTCCTACGAGCAGTACTTC	CASSLSPQSSYEQYF
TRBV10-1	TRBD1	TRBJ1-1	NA	TGCGCCAGCAGTTCTTCAGGACAGGAGAACACTGAAGCTTTCTTT	CASSSSGQENTEAFF
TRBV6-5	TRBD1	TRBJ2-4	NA	TGTGCCAGCAGCTACGACAGGGGAAACATTCAGTACTTC	CASSYDRGNIQYF
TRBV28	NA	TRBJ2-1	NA	TGTGCCAGCAGTTTTCCAGGGCTAGGGGGCAATGAGCAGTTCTTC	CASSFPGLGGNEQFF
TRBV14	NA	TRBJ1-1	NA	TGTGCCAGCAGCCAAGATCGAGTCAGCATGAACACTGAAGCTTTCTTT	CASSQDRVSMNTEAFF
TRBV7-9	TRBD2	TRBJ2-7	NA	TGTGCCAGCCAGGGGGGGCTAGCGGGAGGAGAATCCTACGAGCAGTACTTC	CASQGGLAGGESYEQYF
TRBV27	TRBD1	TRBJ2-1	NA	TGTGCCAGCAGTTGGGGACAGGCTAACAATGAGCAGTTCTTC	CASSWGQANNEQFF
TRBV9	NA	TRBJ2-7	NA	TGTGCCAGCAGCGTAGCAGACGGTGCCTACGAGCAGTACTTC	CASSVADGAYEQYF
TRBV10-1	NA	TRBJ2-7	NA	TGCGCCAGCAGTGAGTCGAGAGGGACTTACGAGCAGTACTTC	CASSESRGTYEQYF
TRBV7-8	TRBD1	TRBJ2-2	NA	TGTGCCAGCAGCGCCAAGGGACAGGAAGAAACCGGGGAGCTGTTTTTT	CASSAKGQEETGELFF
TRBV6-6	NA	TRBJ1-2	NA	TGTGCCAGCAGTTCTCCCAGGGAAAACTATGGCTACACCTTC	CASSSPRENYGYTF
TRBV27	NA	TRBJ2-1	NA	TGTGCCAGCAGTTTATCGGCTTGGGGATACAATGAGCAGTTCTTC	CASSLSAWGYNEQFF
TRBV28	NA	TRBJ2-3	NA	TGTGCCAGCAGTCGCCTCCTAAGGGATACGCAGTATTTT	CASSRLLRDTQYF
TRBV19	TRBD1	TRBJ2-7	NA	TGTGCCAGTAGTATGGTCCGTCCGGACAGGGGACGCGAGCAGTACTTC	CASSMVRPDRGREQYF
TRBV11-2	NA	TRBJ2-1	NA	TGTGCCAGCAGCAACGACCGGGACGGCCAGTTCTTC	CASSNDRDGQFF
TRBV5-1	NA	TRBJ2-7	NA	TGCGCCAGCAGCTTCGGACCTACCTACGAGCAGTACTTC	CASSFGPTYEQYF
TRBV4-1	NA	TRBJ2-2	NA	TGCGCCAGCAGCCCCAGAGGGACTGGCGGGGAGCTGTTTTTT	CASSPRGTGGELFF
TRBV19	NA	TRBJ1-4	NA	TGTGCCAGTAGTATCAGTGACATGCCTGATGAAAAACTGTTTTTT	CASSISDMPDEKLFF
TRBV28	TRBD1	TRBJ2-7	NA	TGTGCCACGAACAGGGGGATGGTAGGGGTTTACGAGCAGTACTTC	CATNRGMVGVYEQYF
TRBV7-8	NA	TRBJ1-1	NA	TGTGCCAGCAGCTTAAGCGGCGGCAACACTGAAGCTTTCTTT	CASSLSGGNTEAFF
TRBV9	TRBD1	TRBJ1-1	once	TGTGCCAGCAGCTCGACAGGGGGCTGGGCTTTCTTT	CASSSTGGWAFF
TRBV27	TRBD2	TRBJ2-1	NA	TGTGCCAGCAGTTTAGGTAGCGGGAGGGCCTACAATGAGCAGTTCTTC	CASSLGSGRAYNEQFF
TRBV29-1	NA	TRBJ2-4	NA	TGCAGCGCCCAAGAGGGGGATGAAGACATTCAGTACTTC	CSAQEGDEDIQYF
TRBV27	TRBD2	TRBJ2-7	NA	TGTGCCAGCAGCCCCCGGGGGGTTTCCTACGAGCAGTACTTC	CASSPRGVSYEQYF
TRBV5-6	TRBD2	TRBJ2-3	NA	TGTGCCAGCAGTTTCGGGACTAGCGATTTGGCAGATACGCAGTATTTT	CASSFGTSDLADTQYF
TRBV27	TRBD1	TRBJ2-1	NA	TGTGCCAGCAGAAATAACAGGGGGCACGGTGAGCAGTTCTTC	CASRNNRGHGEQFF
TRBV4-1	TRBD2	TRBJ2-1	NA	TGCGCCAGCAGCCCCCTTAGCGGGAGGGTCGATGAGCAGTTCTTC	CASSPLSGRVDEQFF
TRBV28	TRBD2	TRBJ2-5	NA	TGTGCCAGCAGCCCGGGACTAGCGGGGATCCAAGAGACCCAGTACTTC	CASSPGLAGIQETQYF
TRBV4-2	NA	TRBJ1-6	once	TGTGCCAGCAGCCCGGACAGTAATTCACCCCTCCACTTT	CASSPDSNSPLHF
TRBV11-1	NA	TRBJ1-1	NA	TGTGCCAGCAGCGATAATGGTCGGACAATGAACACTGAAGCTTTCTTT	CASSDNGRTMNTEAFF
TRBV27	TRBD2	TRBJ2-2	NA	TGTGCCAGCAGTTTACGAGAAAGACTAGCGCCACACACCGGGGAGCTGTTTTTT	CASSLRERLAPHTGELFF
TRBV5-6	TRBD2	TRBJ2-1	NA	TGTGCCAGCAGCGTGTCCGGGACTAGTCGTATTGAGCAGTTCTTC	CASSVSGTSRIEQFF
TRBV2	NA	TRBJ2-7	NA	TGTGCCCGAGGGTCCCTTTCGAATTCGGCGGCTTACTACGAGCAGTACTTC	CARGSLSNSAAYYEQYF
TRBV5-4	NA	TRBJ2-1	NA	TGTGCCAGCAGCTTGGCTAAGCATGAGCAGTTCTTC	CASSLAKHEQFF
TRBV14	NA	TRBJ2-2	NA	TGTGCCACCCGAGGGACACCGAACACCGGGGAGCTGTTTTTT	CATRGTPNTGELFF
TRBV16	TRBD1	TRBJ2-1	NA	TGTGCCAGCAGCCAATCGAGGGGGCCGAACAATGAGCAGTTCTTC	CASSQSRGPNNEQFF
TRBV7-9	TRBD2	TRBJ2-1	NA	TGTGCCAGCAGCTCTTCTGGCGGGAGGTCGCCTGGACCTGAGCAGTTCTTC	CASSSSGGRSPGPEQFF
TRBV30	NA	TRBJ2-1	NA	TGTGCCTGGAGTAGAGGATCAAGGGATGCGTTCTTC	CAWSRGSRDAFF
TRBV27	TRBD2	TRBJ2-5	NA	TGTGCCAGCAGTTCCCTAGCGGGGGGGTACCAAGAGACCCAGTACTTC	CASSSLAGGYQETQYF